A single sample gave rise to the 3 T cell receptor beta chains below, sequenced in a study of blood T cell repertoires in COVID-19. Generated by immunoSEQ multiplex PCR, the TCRdb table keeps only in-frame clones and is missing some. Here the sample spans 70,000 to 100,000 clones, 88% being singletons. Sample: peripheral blood. The receptors were sampled from an elderly woman with acute or convalescent COVID-19.

This clone was seen just once. Other nucleotide sequences in the sample specify the same CDR3. This chain connects TRBV7-2 to TRBJ1-2, with a tentative D call TRBD1 (6 bases). CDR1 and CDR2 from the germline V gene are SGHTA and FQGNSA. The CDR3 is 13 amino acids. V lost 5 bases and J lost 2, with 9 bases in between. CDR3 residues: CASSPDRNYGYTF. CDR3 bases: TGTGCCAGCAGCCCAGACAGGAACTATGGCTACACCTTC. Full variable domain (missing parts from reference TRBV7-2 and TRBJ1-2): GAGVSQSPSNKVTEKGKDVELRCDPISGHTALYWYRQSLGQGLEFLIYFQGNSAPDKSGLPSDRFSAERTGGSVSTLTIQRTQQEDSAVYLCASSPDRNYGYTFGSGTRLTVV.

The V and J genes are TRBV4-1 and TRBJ2-2; 16 bases agree with TRBD2. There are 18 residues in the CDR3. V trimming: 5 bases; J trimming: 3 bases; junction bases outside the gene matches: 6. CDR1 is MGHRA, CDR2 YSYEKL, per germline. This CDR3 is CASSRGLAGGPYTGELFF. The CDR3 region has the DNA TGCGCCAGCAGCAGGGGACTAGCGGGAGGGCCTTACACCGGGGAGCTGTTTTTT.

This chain joins TRBV15 and TRBJ1-1; TRBD1 agrees at 10 bases. Trimming removed 1 base from V and 6 bases from J; junction bases left unmatched: 5. Per the germline V gene, CDR1 is LNHNV and CDR2 is YYDKDF (reference sequence). The CDR3 loop spans 15 amino acids. CDR3 region: CATSRGTGGDAEAFF. CDR3 nucleotide sequence: TGTGCCACCAGCAGAGGGACAGGGGGGGACGCTGAAGCTTTCTTT.